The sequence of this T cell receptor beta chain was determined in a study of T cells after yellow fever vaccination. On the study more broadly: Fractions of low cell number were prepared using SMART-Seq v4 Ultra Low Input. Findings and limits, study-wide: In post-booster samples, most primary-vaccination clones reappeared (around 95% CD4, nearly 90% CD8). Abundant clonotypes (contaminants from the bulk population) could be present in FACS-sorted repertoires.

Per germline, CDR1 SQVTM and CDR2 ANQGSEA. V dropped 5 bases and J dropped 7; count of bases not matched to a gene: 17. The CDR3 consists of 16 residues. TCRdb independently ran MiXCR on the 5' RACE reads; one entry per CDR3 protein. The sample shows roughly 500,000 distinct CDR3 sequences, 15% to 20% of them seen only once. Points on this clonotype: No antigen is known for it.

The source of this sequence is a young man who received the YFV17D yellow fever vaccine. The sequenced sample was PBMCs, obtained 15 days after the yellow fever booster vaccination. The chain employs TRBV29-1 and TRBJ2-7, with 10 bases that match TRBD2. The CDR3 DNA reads TGCAGCGTTCCGGGACAGTCAGCGGGAGGGCCCGGGGAGCAGTACTTC. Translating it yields CSVPGQSAGGPGEQYF.